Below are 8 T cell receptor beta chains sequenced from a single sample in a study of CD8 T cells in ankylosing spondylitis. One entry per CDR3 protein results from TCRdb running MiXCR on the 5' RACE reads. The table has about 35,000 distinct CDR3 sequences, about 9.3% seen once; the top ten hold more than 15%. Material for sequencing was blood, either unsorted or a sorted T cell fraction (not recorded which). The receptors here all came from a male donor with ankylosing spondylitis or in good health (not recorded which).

CDR3 sequence: CASSNAGRASGSPEQFF. The CDR3 DNA sequence: TGTGCCAGCAGCAACGCCGGAAGGGCTAGCGGGAGCCCTGAGCAGTTCTTC. V gene TRBV11-3 combines with J gene TRBJ2-1, with 10 bases lining up with TRBD2. This CDR3 is 17 amino acids long. Germline V gives CDR1 SGHNT, CDR2 YENEEA. With V trimmed by 5 bases and J by 9 bases, 16 bases remained unmatched.

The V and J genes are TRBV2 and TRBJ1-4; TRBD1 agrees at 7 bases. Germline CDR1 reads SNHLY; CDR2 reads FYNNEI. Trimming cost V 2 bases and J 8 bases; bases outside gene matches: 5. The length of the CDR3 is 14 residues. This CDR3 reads CASSEFSGGEKLFF. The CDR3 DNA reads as TGTGCCAGCAGTGAATTTTCAGGGGGAGAAAAACTGTTTTTT.

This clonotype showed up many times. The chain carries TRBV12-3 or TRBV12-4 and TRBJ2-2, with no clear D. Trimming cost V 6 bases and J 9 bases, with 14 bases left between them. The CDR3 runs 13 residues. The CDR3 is CASRRSTPRELFF. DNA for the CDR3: TGTGCCAGCAGACGGAGTACCCCCCGGGAGCTGTTTTTT.

Here the CDR3 reads CASSFMTGGRSEQYF. DNA for the CDR3: TGTGCCAGCAGTTTTATGACGGGAGGGCGTTCAGAGCAGTACTTC. The chain couples TRBV12-3 or TRBV12-4 to TRBJ2-7; 8 nucleotides match TRBD2. V lost 3 bases to trimming and J lost 7 bases; unmatched junction nucleotides: 11. The CDR3 is made up of 15 amino acids.

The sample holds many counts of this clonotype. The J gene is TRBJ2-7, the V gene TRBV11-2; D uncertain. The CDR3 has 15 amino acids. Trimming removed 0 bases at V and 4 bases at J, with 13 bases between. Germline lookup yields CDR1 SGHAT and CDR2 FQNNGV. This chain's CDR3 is CASSLDFPPRYEQYF. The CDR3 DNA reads TGTGCCAGCAGCTTAGACTTTCCCCCCCGGTACGAGCAGTACTTC.

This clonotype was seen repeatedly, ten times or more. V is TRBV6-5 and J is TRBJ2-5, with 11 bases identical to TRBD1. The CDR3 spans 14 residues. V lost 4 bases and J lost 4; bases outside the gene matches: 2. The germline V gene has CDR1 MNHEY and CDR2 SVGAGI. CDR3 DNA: TGTGCCAGCAGTTTGGACAGGGGGCGAGAGACCCAGTACTTC. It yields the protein CASSLDRGRETQYF.

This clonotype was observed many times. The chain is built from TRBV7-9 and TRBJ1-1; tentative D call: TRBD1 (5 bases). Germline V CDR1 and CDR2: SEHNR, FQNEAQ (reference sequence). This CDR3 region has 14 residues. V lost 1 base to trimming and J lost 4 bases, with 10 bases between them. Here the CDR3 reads CASSLGTRGTEAFF. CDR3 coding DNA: TGTGCCAGCAGCTTAGGGACACGCGGCACTGAAGCTTTCTTT. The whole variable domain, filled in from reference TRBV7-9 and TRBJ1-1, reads DTGVSQNPRHKITKRGQNVTFRCDPISEHNRLYWYRQTLGQGPEFLTYFQNEAQLEKSRLLSDRFSAERPKGSFSTLEIQRTEQGDSAMYLCASSLGTRGTEAFFGQGTRLTVV.

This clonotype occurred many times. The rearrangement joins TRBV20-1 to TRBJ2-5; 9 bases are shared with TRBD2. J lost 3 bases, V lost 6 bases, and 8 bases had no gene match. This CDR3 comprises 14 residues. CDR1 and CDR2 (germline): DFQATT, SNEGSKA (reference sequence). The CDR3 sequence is CSAARLAAEETQYF. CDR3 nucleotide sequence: TGCAGTGCCGCTCGACTAGCGGCTGAAGAGACCCAGTACTTC.